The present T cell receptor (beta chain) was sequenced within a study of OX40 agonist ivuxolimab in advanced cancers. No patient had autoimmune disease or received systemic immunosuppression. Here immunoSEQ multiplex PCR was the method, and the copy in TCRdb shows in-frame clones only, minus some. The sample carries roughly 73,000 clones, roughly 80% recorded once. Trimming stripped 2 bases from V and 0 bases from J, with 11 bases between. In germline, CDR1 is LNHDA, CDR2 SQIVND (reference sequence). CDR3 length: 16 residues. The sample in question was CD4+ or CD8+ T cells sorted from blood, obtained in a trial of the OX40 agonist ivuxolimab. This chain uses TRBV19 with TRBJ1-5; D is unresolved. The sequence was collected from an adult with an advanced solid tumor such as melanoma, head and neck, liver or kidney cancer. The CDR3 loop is CASSITGQSSNQPQHF. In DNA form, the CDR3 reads TGTGCCAGTAGTATAACTGGGCAGAGTAGCAATCAGCCCCAGCATTTT.